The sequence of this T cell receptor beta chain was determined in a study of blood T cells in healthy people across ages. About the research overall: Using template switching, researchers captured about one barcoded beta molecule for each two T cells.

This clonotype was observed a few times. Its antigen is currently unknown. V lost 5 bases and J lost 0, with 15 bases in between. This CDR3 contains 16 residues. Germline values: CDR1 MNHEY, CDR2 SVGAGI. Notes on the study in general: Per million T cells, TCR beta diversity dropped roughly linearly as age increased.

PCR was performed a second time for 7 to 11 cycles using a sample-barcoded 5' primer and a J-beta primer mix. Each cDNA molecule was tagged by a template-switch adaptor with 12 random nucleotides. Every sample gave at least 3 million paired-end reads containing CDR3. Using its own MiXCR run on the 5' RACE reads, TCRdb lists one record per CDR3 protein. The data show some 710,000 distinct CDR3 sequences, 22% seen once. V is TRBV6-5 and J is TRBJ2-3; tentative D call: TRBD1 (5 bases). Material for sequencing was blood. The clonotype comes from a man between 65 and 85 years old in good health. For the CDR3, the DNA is TGTGCCAGCAGTGGCTCCAGGGTATTCAGCACAGATACGCAGTATTTT. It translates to CASSGSRVFSTDTQYF.